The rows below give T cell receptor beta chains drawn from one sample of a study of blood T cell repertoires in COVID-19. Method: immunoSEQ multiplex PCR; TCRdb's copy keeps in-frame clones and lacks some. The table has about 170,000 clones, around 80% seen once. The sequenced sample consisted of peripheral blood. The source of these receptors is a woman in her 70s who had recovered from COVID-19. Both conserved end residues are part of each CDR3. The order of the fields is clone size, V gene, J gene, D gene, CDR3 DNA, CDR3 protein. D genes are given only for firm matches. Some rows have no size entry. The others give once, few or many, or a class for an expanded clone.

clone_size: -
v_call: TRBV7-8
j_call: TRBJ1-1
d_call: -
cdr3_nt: TGTGCCAGCAGTCGTACGGAGCTATTCGACGGGGGCACTGAAGCTTTCTTT
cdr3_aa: CASSRTELFDGGTEAFF

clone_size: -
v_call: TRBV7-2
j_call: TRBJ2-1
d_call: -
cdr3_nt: TGTGCCAGCTGGGCCTTTCGGCAGTTCTTC
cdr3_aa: CASWAFRQFF

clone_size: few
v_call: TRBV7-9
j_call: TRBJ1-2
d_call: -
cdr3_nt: TGTGCCAGCACCCTAACCAACCCTAACTATGGCTACACCTTC
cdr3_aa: CASTLTNPNYGYTF

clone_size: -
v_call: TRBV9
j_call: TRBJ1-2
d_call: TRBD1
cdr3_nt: TGTGCCAGCAGCGTAGGAGGGGGCGCGGTTAGTGGGCCTAACTATGGCTACACCTTC
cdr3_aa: CASSVGGGAVSGPNYGYTF

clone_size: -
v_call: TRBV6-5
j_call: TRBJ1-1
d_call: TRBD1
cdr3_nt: TGTGCCAGCACTGGGACAGTTCGGGAAGGAGCTGAAGCTTTCTTT
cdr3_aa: CASTGTVREGAEAFF

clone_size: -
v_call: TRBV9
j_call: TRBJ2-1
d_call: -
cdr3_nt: TGTGCCAGCAGCGTAGGAGGTCCCGAGGGCGAGCAGTTCTTC
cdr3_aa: CASSVGGPEGEQFF

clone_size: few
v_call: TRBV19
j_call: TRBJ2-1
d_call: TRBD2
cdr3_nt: TGTGCCAGTAGTATGGGGACTACCTCCTACAATGAGCAGTTCTTC
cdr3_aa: CASSMGTTSYNEQFF

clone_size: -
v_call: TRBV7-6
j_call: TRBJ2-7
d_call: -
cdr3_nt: TGTGCCAGCAGCCCCCTGAGCTCCTACGAGCAGTACTTC
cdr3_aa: CASSPLSSYEQYF

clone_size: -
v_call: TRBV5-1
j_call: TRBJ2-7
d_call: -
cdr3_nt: TGCGCCAGCAGCTTGTTTCAGGGAAACTACGAGCAGTACTTC
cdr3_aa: CASSLFQGNYEQYF

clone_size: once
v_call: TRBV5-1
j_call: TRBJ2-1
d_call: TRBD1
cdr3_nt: TGCGCCAGCAGCTTAACCGGGACAGTAGACAATGAGCAGTTCTTC
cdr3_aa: CASSLTGTVDNEQFF

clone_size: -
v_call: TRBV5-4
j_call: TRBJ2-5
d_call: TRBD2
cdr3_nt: TGTGCCAGCACCGCCGGGACTAGCGGGGGTGAGACCCAGTACTTC
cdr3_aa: CASTAGTSGGETQYF

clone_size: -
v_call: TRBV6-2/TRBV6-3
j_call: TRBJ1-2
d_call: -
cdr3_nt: TGTGCCAGCAGTTACCTGGCGGGCGGCCCCTATGGCTACACCTTC
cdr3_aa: CASSYLAGGPYGYTF

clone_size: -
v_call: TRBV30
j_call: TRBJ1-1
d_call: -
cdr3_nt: TGTGCGGGGGGGCGGACTGAAGCTTTCTTT
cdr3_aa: CAGGRTEAFF

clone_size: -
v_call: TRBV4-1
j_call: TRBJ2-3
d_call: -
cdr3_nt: TGCGCCAGCAGCCAAGAGACAGGTGCCCCTAGCACAGATACGCAGTATTTT
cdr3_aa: CASSQETGAPSTDTQYF

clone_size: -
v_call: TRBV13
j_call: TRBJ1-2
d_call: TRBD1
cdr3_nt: TGTGCCAGCAGCTCCATGACAGGGACGGCTTCCATCCAAGGGGGCTACACCTTC
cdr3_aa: CASSSMTGTASIQGGYTF

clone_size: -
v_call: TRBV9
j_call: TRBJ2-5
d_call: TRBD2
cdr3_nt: TGTGCCAGCAGCGAAAGACTAGCGGGAGTAGAGACCCAGTACTTC
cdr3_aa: CASSERLAGVETQYF

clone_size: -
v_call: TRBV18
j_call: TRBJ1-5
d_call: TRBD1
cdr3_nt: TGTGCCAGCTCACCCCAACAGGGGAGCAATCAGCCCCAGCATTTT
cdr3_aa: CASSPQQGSNQPQHF

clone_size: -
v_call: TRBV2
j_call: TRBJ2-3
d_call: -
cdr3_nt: TGTGCCACCAGCGGGCTTGTAGCAGGGGGAGATACGCAGTATTTT
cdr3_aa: CATSGLVAGGDTQYF

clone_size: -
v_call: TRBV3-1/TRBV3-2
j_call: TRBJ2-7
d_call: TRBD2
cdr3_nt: TGTGCCAGCAGCCCGGGACTAGCGGGGGGCTACGAGCAGTACTTC
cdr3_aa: CASSPGLAGGYEQYF

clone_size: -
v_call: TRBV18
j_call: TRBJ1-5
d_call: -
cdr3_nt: TGTGCCAGCTCACCCCGGGGGGGATTAGAGCAGCCCCAGCATTTT
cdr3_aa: CASSPRGGLEQPQHF

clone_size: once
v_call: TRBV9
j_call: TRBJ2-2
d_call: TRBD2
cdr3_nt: TGTGCCAGCAGCGTCGGGACTAGCGGATACGGGGAGCTGTTTTTT
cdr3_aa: CASSVGTSGYGELFF

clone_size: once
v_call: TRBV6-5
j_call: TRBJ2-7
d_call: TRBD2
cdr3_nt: TGTGCCAGCAGTCCCGGTTGGGGAGGGGAGCAGTACTTC
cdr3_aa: CASSPGWGGEQYF

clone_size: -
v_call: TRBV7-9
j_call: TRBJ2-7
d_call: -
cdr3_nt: TGTGCCAGCAGCTTAAGCACCGGGAAGTACGAGCAGTACTTC
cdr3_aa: CASSLSTGKYEQYF

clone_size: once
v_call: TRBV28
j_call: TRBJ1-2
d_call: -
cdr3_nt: TGTGCCAGCAGTTTAGGTTCTAGGGGCTACACCTTC
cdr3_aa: CASSLGSRGYTF

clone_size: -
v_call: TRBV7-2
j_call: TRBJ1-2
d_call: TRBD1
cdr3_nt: TGTGCCAGCAGCTACAAATCCGGGACAGGGTCGGTCAGCTATGGCTACACCTTC
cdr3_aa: CASSYKSGTGSVSYGYTF

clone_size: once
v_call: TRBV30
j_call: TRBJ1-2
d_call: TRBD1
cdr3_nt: TGTGCCTGGAGTACCACTCTCCCGGGACAGGGGGCGATAGGCTACACCTTC
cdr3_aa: CAWSTTLPGQGAIGYTF

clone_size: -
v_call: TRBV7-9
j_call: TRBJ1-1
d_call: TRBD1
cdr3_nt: TGTGCCAGCAGCTCCCCCGGGACAGGGGGCCACACTGAAGCTTTCTTT
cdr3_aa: CASSSPGTGGHTEAFF

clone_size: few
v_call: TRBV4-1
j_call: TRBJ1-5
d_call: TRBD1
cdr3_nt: TGCGCCAGCAGCCAAGCCCCCCGACAGGGGGTGCGGCCCCAGCATTTT
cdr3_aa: CASSQAPRQGVRPQHF

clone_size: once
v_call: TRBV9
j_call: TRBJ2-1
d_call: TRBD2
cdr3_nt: TGTGCCAGCAGTCCTAGCGGGGACTTATACAATGAGCAGTTCTTC
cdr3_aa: CASSPSGDLYNEQFF

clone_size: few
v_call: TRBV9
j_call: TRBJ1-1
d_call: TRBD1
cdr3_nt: TGTGCCAGCAGCGCACGACTTGGACAGGGTGGTTGGAACACTGAAGCTTTCTTT
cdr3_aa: CASSARLGQGGWNTEAFF

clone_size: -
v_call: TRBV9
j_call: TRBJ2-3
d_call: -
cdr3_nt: TGTGCCAGCAGCGCCCGGGACTCCCCGGGGGATACGCAGTATTTT
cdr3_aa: CASSARDSPGDTQYF

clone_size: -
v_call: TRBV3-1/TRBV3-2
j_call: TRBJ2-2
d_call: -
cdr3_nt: TGTGCCAGCAGCCCCACTAGGACCGGGGAGCTGTTTTTT
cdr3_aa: CASSPTRTGELFF

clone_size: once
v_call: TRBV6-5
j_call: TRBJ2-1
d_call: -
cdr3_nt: TGTGCCAGCAGAGAGGGACAAAACTACAATGAGCAGTTCTTC
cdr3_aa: CASREGQNYNEQFF

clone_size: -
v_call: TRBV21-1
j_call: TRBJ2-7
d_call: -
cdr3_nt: TGTGCCAGCAGCAAAGTACCTAGGGGTAATTCCTACGAGCAGTACTTC
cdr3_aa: CASSKVPRGNSYEQYF

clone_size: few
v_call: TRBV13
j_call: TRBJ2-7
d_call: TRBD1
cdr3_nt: TGTGCCAGCAGCCCCACAGGGGCGTCCTACGAGCAGTACTTC
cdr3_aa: CASSPTGASYEQYF

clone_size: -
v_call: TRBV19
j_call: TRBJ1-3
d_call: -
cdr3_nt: TGTGCCAGTAGTATAGAGGACAGAAGGGGAAACACCATATATTTT
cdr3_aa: CASSIEDRRGNTIYF

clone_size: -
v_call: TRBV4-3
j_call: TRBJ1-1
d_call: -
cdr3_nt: TGCGCCAGCAGCCAAGTCGGGGGGGCTAGGACTGAAGCTTTCTTT
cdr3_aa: CASSQVGGARTEAFF

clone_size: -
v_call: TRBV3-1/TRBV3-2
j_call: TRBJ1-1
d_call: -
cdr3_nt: TGTGCCAGCAGCCAAGGACAGGCCACTGAAGCTTTCTTT
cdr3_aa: CASSQGQATEAFF

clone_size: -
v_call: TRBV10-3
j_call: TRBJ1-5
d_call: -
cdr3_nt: TGTGCCATCAGTGAGTCGGAGCCGGGTTATCAGCCCCAGCATTTT
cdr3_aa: CAISESEPGYQPQHF

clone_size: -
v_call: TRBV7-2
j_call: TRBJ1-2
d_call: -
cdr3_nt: TGTGCCAGCAGCTTAGCCCCTTGGGCAGCTACCAATGGCTACACCTTC
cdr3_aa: CASSLAPWAATNGYTF

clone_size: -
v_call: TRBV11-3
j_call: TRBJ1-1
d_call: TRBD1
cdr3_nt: TGTGCCAGCAGCCCACGACAGGGGGACACTGAAGCTTTCTTT
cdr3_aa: CASSPRQGDTEAFF

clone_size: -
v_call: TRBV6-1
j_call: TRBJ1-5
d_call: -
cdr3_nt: TGTGCCAGCAGTGCACCCCAGGGAAATAGCAATCAGCCCCAGCATTTT
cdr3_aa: CASSAPQGNSNQPQHF

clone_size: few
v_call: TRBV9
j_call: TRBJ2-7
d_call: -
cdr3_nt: TGTGCCAGCAGCGTAAGGTCTAGCCCTACTTACGAGCAGTACTTC
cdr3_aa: CASSVRSSPTYEQYF

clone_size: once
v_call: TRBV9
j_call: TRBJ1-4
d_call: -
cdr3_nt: TGTGCCAGCAGCGTAGCTACAGGGTGGAGAGAAAAACTGTTTTTT
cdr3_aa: CASSVATGWREKLFF

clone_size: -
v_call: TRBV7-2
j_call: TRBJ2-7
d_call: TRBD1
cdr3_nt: TGTGCCAGCAGCTTAGGGGGGACAGGGGCCCGGGAGCAGTACTTC
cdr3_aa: CASSLGGTGAREQYF

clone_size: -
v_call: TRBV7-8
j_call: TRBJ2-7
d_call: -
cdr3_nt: TGTGCCAGCAGCTTAGCTACTCGGAGGGCCTACGAGCAGTACTTC
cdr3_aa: CASSLATRRAYEQYF

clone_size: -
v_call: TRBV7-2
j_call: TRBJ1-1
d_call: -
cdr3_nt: TGTGCCAGCAGCCCCCCTGGCCACATGAACACTGAAGCTTTCTTT
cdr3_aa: CASSPPGHMNTEAFF

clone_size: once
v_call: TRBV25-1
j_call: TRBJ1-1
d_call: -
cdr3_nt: TGTGCCAGCACCACCCCTCACGGGCCCCGAGGGACTGAAGCTTTCTTT
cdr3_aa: CASTTPHGPRGTEAFF

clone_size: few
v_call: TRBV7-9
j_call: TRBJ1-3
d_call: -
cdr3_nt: TGTGCCAGCAGCCCCCTGGAGGGGAAGTCATCTGGAAACACCATATATTTT
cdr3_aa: CASSPLEGKSSGNTIYF

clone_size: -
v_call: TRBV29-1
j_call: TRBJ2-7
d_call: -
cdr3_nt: TGCAGCGTTGGTGGCCGGGGACTCTACGAGCAGTACTTC
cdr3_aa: CSVGGRGLYEQYF

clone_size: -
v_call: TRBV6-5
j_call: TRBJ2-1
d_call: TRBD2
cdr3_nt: TGTGCCAGCAGCCTAGCGGGGCCATACAATGAGCAGTTCTTC
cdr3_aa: CASSLAGPYNEQFF

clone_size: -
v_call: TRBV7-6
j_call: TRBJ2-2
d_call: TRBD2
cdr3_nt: TGTGCCAGCAGCTTAGGGGCGGGAGGGCCGGGCACCGGGGAGCTGTTTTTT
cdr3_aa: CASSLGAGGPGTGELFF

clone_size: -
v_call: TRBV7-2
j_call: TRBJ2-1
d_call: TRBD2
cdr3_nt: TGTGCCAGCAGCTTTTTTAGCGGGAGGTCTTACAATGAGCAGTTCTTC
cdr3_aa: CASSFFSGRSYNEQFF

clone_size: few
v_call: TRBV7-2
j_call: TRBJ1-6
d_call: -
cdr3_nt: TGTGCCAGCAGCGCAGCCAGCAGGGGTTCACCCCTCCACTTT
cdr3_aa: CASSAASRGSPLHF